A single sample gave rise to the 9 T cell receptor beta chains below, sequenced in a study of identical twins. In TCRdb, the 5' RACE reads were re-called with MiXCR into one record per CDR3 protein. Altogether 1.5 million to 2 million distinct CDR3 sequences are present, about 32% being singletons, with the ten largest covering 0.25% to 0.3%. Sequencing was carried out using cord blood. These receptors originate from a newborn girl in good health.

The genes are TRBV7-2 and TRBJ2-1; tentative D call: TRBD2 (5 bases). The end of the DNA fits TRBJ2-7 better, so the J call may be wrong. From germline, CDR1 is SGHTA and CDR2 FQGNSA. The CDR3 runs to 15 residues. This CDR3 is CASSLDIAYYNEQYF. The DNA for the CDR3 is TGTGCCAGCAGCTTGGATATAGCGTACTACAATGAGCAGTACTTC.

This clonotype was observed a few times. In nucleotides, the CDR3 is TGTGCCAGCAGCTTAAGGGGGCGCTCCAATGAGCAGTTCTTC. This encodes CASSLRGRSNEQFF. This chain joins TRBV7-9 and TRBJ2-1; 7 bases fit TRBD1. V lost 2 bases and J lost 6; bases outside the gene matches: 4. Germline CDR1 reads SEHNR; CDR2 reads FQNEAQ (reference sequence). The CDR3 has 14 amino acids.

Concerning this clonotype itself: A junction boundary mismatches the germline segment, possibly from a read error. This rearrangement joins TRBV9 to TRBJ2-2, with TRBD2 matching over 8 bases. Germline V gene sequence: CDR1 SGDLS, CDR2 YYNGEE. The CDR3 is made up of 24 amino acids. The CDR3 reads CASSVVPLRGGVGTSLSNTGELFF. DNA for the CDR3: TGTGCTAGCAGCGTAGTCCCCTTGAGGGGGGGAGTAGGGACTAGTTTATCGAACACCGGGGAGCTGTTTTTT.

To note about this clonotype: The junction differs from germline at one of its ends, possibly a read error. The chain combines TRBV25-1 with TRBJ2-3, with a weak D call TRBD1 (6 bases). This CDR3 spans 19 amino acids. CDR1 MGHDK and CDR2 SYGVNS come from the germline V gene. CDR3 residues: CTSSPQGNFYYLTTDTQYF. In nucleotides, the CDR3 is TGTACCAGCAGCCCCCAGGGGAATTTCTACTACCTAACCACAGATACGCAGTATTTT.

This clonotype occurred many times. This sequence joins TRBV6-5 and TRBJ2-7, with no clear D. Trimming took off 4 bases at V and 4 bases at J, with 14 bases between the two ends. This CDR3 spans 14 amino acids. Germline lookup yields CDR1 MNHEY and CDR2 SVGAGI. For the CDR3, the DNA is TGTGCCAGCAGTTCTCCGCTTGACGGTTACGAGCAGTACTTC. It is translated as CASSSPLDGYEQYF.

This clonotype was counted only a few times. The CDR3 region is CASSLGARGTSEQYF. The DNA of the CDR3 is TGTGCCAGCAGCTTAGGAGCTAGAGGTACCAGTGAGCAGTACTTC. The chain has TRBV7-7 and TRBJ2-7, with D hard to call. V lost 1 base and J lost 7, with 17 bases in between. The CDR3 runs to 15 residues. Germline V CDR1 and CDR2: SSHAT, FNYEAQ (reference sequence).

The CDR3 region has the DNA TGTGCCAGCAGCGTCACCGGACAAATTCAAGAGACCCAGTTCTTC. As protein: CASSVTGQIQETQFF. The chain uses TRBV9 and TRBJ2-5, with D possibly matching TRBD1 (5 bases). Judging by the DNA end, TRBJ2-1 fits better; the J call may be wrong. The germline V gene encodes CDR1 SGDLS and CDR2 YYNGEE. The CDR3 sequence is 15 residues long.

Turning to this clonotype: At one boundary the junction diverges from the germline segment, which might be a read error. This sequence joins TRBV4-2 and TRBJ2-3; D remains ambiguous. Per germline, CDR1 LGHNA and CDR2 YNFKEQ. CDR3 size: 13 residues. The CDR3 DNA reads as TGTGTCAGCAGTCTAAACGAGGCAGATACGCAGTATTTT. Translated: CVSSLNEADTQYF.

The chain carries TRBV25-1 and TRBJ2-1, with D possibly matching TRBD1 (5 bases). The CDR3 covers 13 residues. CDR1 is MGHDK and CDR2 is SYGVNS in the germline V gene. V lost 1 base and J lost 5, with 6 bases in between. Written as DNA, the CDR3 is TGTGCCAGCAGTGAATTAGGGGACAATGAGCAGTTCTTC. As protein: CASSELGDNEQFF.